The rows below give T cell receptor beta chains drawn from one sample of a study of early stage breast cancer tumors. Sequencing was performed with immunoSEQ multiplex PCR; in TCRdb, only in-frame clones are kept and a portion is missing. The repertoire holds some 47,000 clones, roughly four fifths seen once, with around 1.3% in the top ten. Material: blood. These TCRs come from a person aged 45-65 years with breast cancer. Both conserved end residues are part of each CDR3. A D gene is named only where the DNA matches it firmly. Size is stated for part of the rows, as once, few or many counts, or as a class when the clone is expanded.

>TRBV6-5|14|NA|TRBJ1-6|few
TGTGCCAGCAGGACCCAGGGGTATAATTCACCCCTCCACTTT
CASRTQGYNSPLHF
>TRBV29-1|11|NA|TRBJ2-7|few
TGCAGCGTTGGGTATAGCTACGAGCAGTACTTC
CSVGYSYEQYF
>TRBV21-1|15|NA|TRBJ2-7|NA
TGTGCCAGCAGCAAAGAGTGCGGGAAAGATTACGAGCAGTACTTC
CASSKECGKDYEQYF
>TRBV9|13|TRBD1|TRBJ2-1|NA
TGTGCCAGCAGCCGGGACAGATACAATGAGCAGTTCTTC
CASSRDRYNEQFF
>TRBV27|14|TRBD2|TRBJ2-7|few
TGTGCCAGCAGCCCGGGACTAGCGGGAGTGGAGCAGTACTTC
CASSPGLAGVEQYF
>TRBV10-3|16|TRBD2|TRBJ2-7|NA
TGTGCCATCAGTGGTAGACTAGCGGGAGAAGGGTACGAGCAGTACTTC
CAISGRLAGEGYEQYF
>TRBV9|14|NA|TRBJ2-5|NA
TGTGCCAGCAGCGTAACAGCCCACCAAGAGACCCAGTACTTC
CASSVTAHQETQYF
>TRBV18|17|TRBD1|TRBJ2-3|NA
TGTGCCAGCTCACCACGTCCGGGACAGCACTACACAGATACGCAGTATTTT
CASSPRPGQHYTDTQYF
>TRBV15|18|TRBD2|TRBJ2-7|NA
TGTGCCACCAGCAGAGTGAGACTAGCGGGGGGGCCCGAAAACGAGCAGTACTTC
CATSRVRLAGGPENEQYF
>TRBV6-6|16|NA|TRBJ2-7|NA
TGTGCCAGCAGTTACGGGACTGATGCTAAGGCGAGCGAGCAGTACTTC
CASSYGTDAKASEQYF
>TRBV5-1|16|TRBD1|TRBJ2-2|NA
TGCGCCAGCAGCTTACCGGGACAGGGAGGCACCGGGGAGCTGTTTTTT
CASSLPGQGGTGELFF
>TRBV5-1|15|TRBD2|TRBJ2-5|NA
TGCGCCAGCAGACATAGCGGGACTAACCAAGAGACCCAGTACTTC
CASRHSGTNQETQYF
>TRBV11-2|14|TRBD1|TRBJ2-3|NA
TGTGCCAGCAGCTTGGACAGGGCCACAGATACGCAGTATTTT
CASSLDRATDTQYF